The clone carrying this TCR beta chain has only a few counts. Its matching antigen is unknown. V shed 4 bases and J 1 base; nucleotides not matched to a gene: 19. Germline V lookup: CDR1 MDHEN, CDR2 SYDVKM. This CDR3 comprises 21 residues. Vbeta (60) and Jbeta (13) primers were used in the PCR. The assay was immunoSEQ multiplex PCR, and TCRdb's table has in-frame clones only and misses some. The sample contains 150,000 to 200,000 clones, 70% of which appear only once. This sample was included in a study of cytomegalovirus exposure and HLA in healthy donors. Whole-study findings and limits: A missense DCLRE1C variant was associated with V- and J-gene trimming of TCR beta chains in a later analysis, and an independent cohort replicated the association. The HLA-A and HLA-B alleles of most subjects were reportedly predicted accurately from TCR beta sequences.

V and J are TRBV28 and TRBJ2-7; 13 positions match TRBD2. The specimen was PBMCs. The receptor was isolated from a man aged 18 to 35 in good health and CMV-seropositive. This chain's CDR3 is CASSSNTGLAGRWGRSYEQYV. The CDR3 nucleotides are TGTGCCAGCAGTTCGAATACGGGACTAGCGGGAAGGTGGGGGCGATCCTACGAGCAGTACGTC.